The clone carrying this T cell receptor (beta chain) occurred many times. Its antigen is unidentified. TCR cDNA molecules were tagged individually, and each one carried a unique molecular identifier. MiXCR, applied by TCRdb to the 5' RACE reads, yields one record per CDR3 protein. The data show around 74,000 distinct CDR3 sequences, 10% to 15% seen once. This sample stems from a study of spatial heterogeneity in lung cancer. The overall study: More beta-chain than alpha-chain sequences were consistently detected. Mean representation of each unique TCR and UMI combination in the raw reads exceeded 8.5 occurrences.

This CDR3 comprises 16 residues. Germline CDR1 and CDR2: MNHEY and SMNVEV (reference sequence). V gave up 6 bases and J gave up 0 bases, with 17 bases separating them. Time point described: sample taken at primary tumor resection. Whole RNA from tumor, nontumor lung or frozen PBMC was sequenced unsorted. General study findings and limits: There were more appearances of ubiquitous expanded tumor TCRs in blood at resection than at follow-up.

This specimen was PBMCs, taken at surgery. The chain combines TRBV27 with TRBJ1-1, with D possibly TRBD1 on 5 matching bases. The TCR originated in a male donor with early-stage non-small cell lung cancer. CDR3 bases: TGTGCCAGCAGAGGGACGGTATTTTCCATGAACACTGAAGCTTTCTTT. This sequence encodes CASRGTVFSMNTEAFF.